This T cell receptor beta chain came from a study of blood T cell repertoires in COVID-19. As for the study in general: COVID-19 samples, acute and convalescent, were from the United States, Italy and Spain. PBMCs, B-cell-depleted T cells, or T cells provided the cDNA or gDNA that made up the material.

This clone occurred a few times. As originally analysed: Estimation of nucleated cell counts was performed using reference gene primer amplification. Method: immunoSEQ multiplex PCR; TCRdb's copy keeps in-frame clones and lacks some. V and J calls and clone size are those listed in that table; D and trimming were worked out from the DNA. The repertoire holds about half a million clones, with approximately 83% as singletons. The clonotype comes from a human donor in a cohort sampled during active COVID-19. Material for sequencing was peripheral blood.

The CDR3 coding sequence is TGTGCCACCAGCAGAGTGCCACCTAGCGGCGGGGAGACCCAGTACTTC. Translated, it gives CATSRVPPSGGETQYF. The chain carries TRBV15 and TRBJ2-5; 7 bases fit TRBD2. CDR1 is LNHNV, CDR2 YYDKDF, per germline (reference sequence). CDR3 length equals 16 residues. V lost 1 base to trimming and J lost 5 bases; unmatched junction nucleotides: 10. The whole variable domain, remainder taken from reference TRBV15 and TRBJ2-5, is DAMVIQNPRYQVTQFGKPVTLSCSQTLNHNVMYWYQQKSSQAPKLLFHYYDKDFNNEADTPDNFQSRRPNTSFCFLDIRSPGLGDTAMYLCATSRVPPSGGETQYFGPGTRLLVL.